These T cell receptor beta chains were read from a single sample in a study of T cell repertoires in cytomegalovirus infection. TCRdb re-analysed the reads in MiXCR, keeping a single row per CDR3 protein. This sample has about 360,000 distinct CDR3 sequences, with 15% to 20% found just once. The material sequenced was PBMCs. The receptors here all came from a human donor in good health (CMV status not recorded). Some clones in this sample may be carry-over from other donors' samples. CDR3s include the opening cysteine and the closing phenylalanine or tryptophan. A D gene is named only where the DNA matches it firmly. Expanded clones get a size class; other rows say once, few or many, or leave the size out.

v_call: TRBV27; d_call: NA; clone_size: NA; j_call: TRBJ2-1; cdr3_length: 13; cdr3_aa: CASSSGRRNEQFF; cdr3_nt: TGTGCCAGCAGTTCCGGCCGGCGGAATGAGCAGTTCTTC
v_call: TRBV7-2; d_call: TRBD2; clone_size: many; j_call: TRBJ2-3; cdr3_length: 17; cdr3_aa: CASSFIAGGTGTHTQYF; cdr3_nt: TGTGCCAGCAGCTTCATAGCGGGAGGGACGGGCACACATACGCAGTATTTT
v_call: TRBV6-5; d_call: NA; clone_size: few; j_call: TRBJ1-2; cdr3_length: 16; cdr3_aa: CASSYSRGMSVYGYTF; cdr3_nt: TGTGCCAGCAGTTACTCGAGGGGGATGTCTGTCTATGGCTACACCTTC
v_call: TRBV6-5; d_call: NA; clone_size: NA; j_call: TRBJ1-5; cdr3_length: 14; cdr3_aa: CASSYSGVYQPQHF; cdr3_nt: TGTGCCAGCAGTTACTCGGGGGTTTACCAGCCCCAGCATTTT
v_call: TRBV6-1; d_call: NA; clone_size: few; j_call: TRBJ1-2; cdr3_length: 14; cdr3_aa: CASRSAGAVGGYTF; cdr3_nt: TGTGCCAGCAGAAGCGCAGGGGCGGTCGGTGGCTACACCTTC
v_call: TRBV27; d_call: NA; clone_size: NA; j_call: TRBJ1-4; cdr3_length: 15; cdr3_aa: CASSVVGGINEKLFF; cdr3_nt: TGTGCCAGCAGCGTAGTAGGGGGGATTAATGAAAAACTGTTTTTT
v_call: TRBV7-6; d_call: NA; clone_size: many; j_call: TRBJ1-2; cdr3_length: 14; cdr3_aa: CASSPGHQLYGYTF; cdr3_nt: TGTGCCAGCAGCCCGGGACACCAGCTCTATGGCTACACCTTC
v_call: TRBV10-3; d_call: TRBD1; clone_size: many; j_call: TRBJ1-1; cdr3_length: 15; cdr3_aa: CATSRPGQPNTEAFF; cdr3_nt: TGTGCCACTTCCCGTCCGGGACAGCCGAACACTGAAGCTTTCTTT
v_call: TRBV7-7; d_call: NA; clone_size: many; j_call: TRBJ2-1; cdr3_length: 13; cdr3_aa: CASSLTDGNEQFF; cdr3_nt: TGTGCCAGCAGTTTGACAGACGGCAATGAGCAGTTCTTC
v_call: TRBV11-2; d_call: NA; clone_size: NA; j_call: TRBJ2-1; cdr3_length: 15; cdr3_aa: CASSLAPSAYNEQFF; cdr3_nt: TGTGCCAGCAGCTTAGCCCCTAGCGCCTACAATGAGCAGTTCTTC
v_call: TRBV4-2; d_call: NA; clone_size: NA; j_call: TRBJ1-2; cdr3_length: 15; cdr3_aa: CASSPNGGINYGYTF; cdr3_nt: TGTGCCAGCAGCCCGAATGGGGGAATAAACTATGGCTACACCTTC
v_call: TRBV28; d_call: TRBD2; clone_size: many; j_call: TRBJ2-1; cdr3_length: 16; cdr3_aa: CASSHRLAGGLHEQFF; cdr3_nt: TGTGCCAGCAGTCATCGACTAGCGGGGGGGCTCCATGAGCAGTTCTTC
v_call: TRBV7-9; d_call: NA; clone_size: NA; j_call: TRBJ2-5; cdr3_length: 16; cdr3_aa: CASSPPSGRAQETQYF; cdr3_nt: TGTGCCAGCAGCCCACCCAGCGGAAGGGCCCAAGAGACCCAGTACTTC
v_call: TRBV7-2; d_call: TRBD2; clone_size: many; j_call: TRBJ2-3; cdr3_length: 16; cdr3_aa: CASSLRLAGGHVPQYF; cdr3_nt: TGTGCCAGCAGCTTACGACTAGCGGGAGGCCATGTGCCGCAGTATTTT
v_call: TRBV7-2; d_call: TRBD2; clone_size: many; j_call: TRBJ2-3; cdr3_length: 14; cdr3_aa: CASSRAGVADTQYF; cdr3_nt: TGTGCCAGCAGCCGAGCGGGGGTGGCAGATACGCAGTATTTT
v_call: TRBV29-1; d_call: NA; clone_size: few; j_call: TRBJ1-2; cdr3_length: 12; cdr3_aa: CSVARGNYGYTF; cdr3_nt: TGCAGCGTTGCGCGGGGGAACTATGGCTACACCTTC
v_call: TRBV11-2; d_call: TRBD2; clone_size: NA; j_call: TRBJ2-3; cdr3_length: 15; cdr3_aa: CASSLRDYPRDTQYF; cdr3_nt: TGTGCCAGCAGCTTGAGGGACTACCCCAGAGATACGCAGTATTTT
v_call: TRBV7-2; d_call: TRBD2; clone_size: many; j_call: TRBJ2-1; cdr3_length: 15; cdr3_aa: CASSLELAANNEQFF; cdr3_nt: TGTGCCAGCAGCTTAGAACTAGCGGCGAACAATGAGCAGTTCTTC
v_call: TRBV6-2/TRBV6-3; d_call: TRBD1; clone_size: many; j_call: TRBJ2-7; cdr3_length: 15; cdr3_aa: CASSTRYRGFYEQYF; cdr3_nt: TGTGCCAGCAGTACTAGATACAGGGGATTCTACGAGCAGTACTTC
v_call: TRBV24-1; d_call: NA; clone_size: NA; j_call: TRBJ2-1; cdr3_length: 16; cdr3_aa: CATSDSRTGPGDEQFF; cdr3_nt: TGTGCCACCAGTGATTCTCGCACTGGGCCGGGCGATGAGCAGTTCTTC
v_call: TRBV5-4; d_call: NA; clone_size: many; j_call: TRBJ2-1; cdr3_length: 12; cdr3_aa: CASSLDSDEQFF; cdr3_nt: TGTGCCAGCAGCTTGGACTCCGATGAGCAGTTCTTC
v_call: TRBV7-2; d_call: TRBD2; clone_size: many; j_call: TRBJ2-4; cdr3_length: 15; cdr3_aa: CASSYFGARGNIQYF; cdr3_nt: TGTGCCAGCAGCTACTTTGGCGCGCGGGGGAACATTCAGTACTTC
v_call: TRBV5-5; d_call: NA; clone_size: NA; j_call: TRBJ1-2; cdr3_length: 15; cdr3_aa: CASSQIPSGEYGYTF; cdr3_nt: TGTGCCAGCAGCCAGATTCCTTCAGGGGAATATGGCTACACCTTC
v_call: TRBV30; d_call: TRBD1; clone_size: NA; j_call: TRBJ2-5; cdr3_length: 13; cdr3_aa: CAWTGGDQETQYF; cdr3_nt: TGTGCCTGGACAGGGGGAGACCAAGAGACCCAGTACTTC
v_call: TRBV7-2; d_call: NA; clone_size: many; j_call: TRBJ1-6; cdr3_length: 14; cdr3_aa: CASSLGQEWVPLHF; cdr3_nt: TGTGCCAGCAGCTTAGGGCAGGAGTGGGTACCCCTCCACTTT
v_call: TRBV11-2; d_call: NA; clone_size: few; j_call: TRBJ2-1; cdr3_length: 15; cdr3_aa: CASSSGDVGYNEQFF; cdr3_nt: TGTGCCAGCAGCTCCGGCGACGTAGGATACAATGAGCAGTTCTTC
v_call: TRBV12-3/TRBV12-4; d_call: TRBD2; clone_size: many; j_call: TRBJ2-2; cdr3_length: 15; cdr3_aa: CASIIAGWNTGELFF; cdr3_nt: TGTGCCAGCATTATAGCGGGGTGGAACACCGGGGAGCTGTTTTTT
v_call: TRBV6-2/TRBV6-3; d_call: NA; clone_size: few; j_call: TRBJ2-7; cdr3_length: 14; cdr3_aa: CASSYGGQTYEQYF; cdr3_nt: TGTGCCAGCAGTTACGGTGGACAGACCTACGAGCAGTACTTC
v_call: TRBV7-2; d_call: NA; clone_size: few; j_call: TRBJ1-4; cdr3_length: 15; cdr3_aa: CASSSGQLGDEKLFF; cdr3_nt: TGTGCCAGCAGCTCCGGGCAGCTCGGCGATGAAAAACTGTTTTTT
v_call: TRBV7-9; d_call: NA; clone_size: few; j_call: TRBJ2-7; cdr3_length: 16; cdr3_aa: CASSRNSGQGHYEQYF; cdr3_nt: TGTGCCAGCAGCCGAAACTCAGGGCAGGGGCACTACGAGCAGTACTTC
v_call: TRBV7-2; d_call: NA; clone_size: many; j_call: TRBJ2-3; cdr3_length: 11; cdr3_aa: CASSSKDTQYF; cdr3_nt: TGTGCCAGCAGCTCCAAAGATACGCAGTATTTT
v_call: TRBV19; d_call: NA; clone_size: many; j_call: TRBJ2-4; cdr3_length: 12; cdr3_aa: CASSMGGNIQYF; cdr3_nt: TGTGCCAGTAGTATGGGGGGAAACATTCAGTACTTC
v_call: TRBV7-2; d_call: NA; clone_size: NA; j_call: TRBJ2-7; cdr3_length: 13; cdr3_aa: CASRPDGAYEQYF; cdr3_nt: TGTGCCAGCAGGCCGGACGGAGCCTACGAGCAGTACTTC
v_call: TRBV20-1; d_call: NA; clone_size: NA; j_call: TRBJ2-7; cdr3_length: 17; cdr3_aa: CSARDRRGRILPYEQYF; cdr3_nt: TGCAGTGCTAGAGATCGGAGGGGACGGATCTTACCCTACGAGCAGTACTTC
v_call: TRBV2; d_call: NA; clone_size: NA; j_call: TRBJ1-1; cdr3_length: 14; cdr3_aa: CASTRDTPGTEAFF; cdr3_nt: TGTGCCAGCACCAGAGACACACCGGGCACTGAAGCTTTCTTT
v_call: TRBV20-1; d_call: TRBD2; clone_size: few; j_call: TRBJ2-7; cdr3_length: 14; cdr3_aa: CSALFPAGGLEQYF; cdr3_nt: TGCAGTGCTCTATTTCCAGCGGGGGGGCTCGAGCAGTACTTC
v_call: TRBV2; d_call: TRBD2; clone_size: few; j_call: TRBJ2-3; cdr3_length: 14; cdr3_aa: CASRIGGSGDTQYF; cdr3_nt: TGTGCCAGCAGGATAGGCGGGAGTGGAGATACGCAGTATTTT
v_call: TRBV15; d_call: TRBD1; clone_size: many; j_call: TRBJ2-1; cdr3_length: 16; cdr3_aa: CATSSIGQGVFNEQFF; cdr3_nt: TGTGCCACCAGCAGCATAGGACAGGGGGTATTCAATGAGCAGTTCTTC
v_call: TRBV7-2; d_call: NA; clone_size: many; j_call: TRBJ1-6; cdr3_length: 14; cdr3_aa: CASSFYESDSPLHF; cdr3_nt: TGTGCCAGCAGCTTCTACGAGAGCGATTCACCCCTCCACTTT
v_call: TRBV4-3; d_call: TRBD2; clone_size: few; j_call: TRBJ2-3; cdr3_length: 16; cdr3_aa: CASSQDLGGYTDTQYF; cdr3_nt: TGCGCCAGCAGCCAAGATCTCGGGGGGTACACAGATACGCAGTATTTT
v_call: TRBV7-8; d_call: NA; clone_size: few; j_call: TRBJ2-5; cdr3_length: 14; cdr3_aa: CASSLMGDQETQYF; cdr3_nt: TGTGCCAGCAGCTTAATGGGGGACCAAGAGACCCAGTACTTC
v_call: TRBV7-2; d_call: TRBD1; clone_size: NA; j_call: TRBJ1-1; cdr3_length: 17; cdr3_aa: CASSQNRDRGLNTEAFF; cdr3_nt: TGTGCCAGCAGCCAAAACCGGGACAGGGGCTTGAACACTGAAGCTTTCTTT
v_call: TRBV2; d_call: NA; clone_size: few; j_call: TRBJ1-6; cdr3_length: 16; cdr3_aa: CASSEAWDSYNSPLHF; cdr3_nt: TGTGCCAGCAGTGAAGCGTGGGACTCCTATAATTCACCCCTCCACTTT
v_call: TRBV11-2; d_call: NA; clone_size: NA; j_call: TRBJ2-3; cdr3_length: 15; cdr3_aa: CASSFDGQTTDTQYF; cdr3_nt: TGTGCCAGCAGTTTCGACGGACAGACCACAGATACGCAGTATTTT
v_call: TRBV6-2/TRBV6-3; d_call: NA; clone_size: few; j_call: TRBJ1-5; cdr3_length: 13; cdr3_aa: CASRADSNQPQHF; cdr3_nt: TGTGCCAGCAGGGCGGATAGCAATCAGCCCCAGCATTTT
v_call: TRBV7-8; d_call: NA; clone_size: many; j_call: TRBJ2-3; cdr3_length: 16; cdr3_aa: CASSAFGLVVTDTQYF; cdr3_nt: TGTGCCAGCAGCGCTTTCGGACTGGTCGTCACAGATACGCAGTATTTT
v_call: TRBV12-3/TRBV12-4; d_call: NA; clone_size: NA; j_call: TRBJ2-1; cdr3_length: 14; cdr3_aa: CASSLPNRVNEQFF; cdr3_nt: TGTGCCAGCAGTTTACCGAACAGGGTCAATGAGCAGTTCTTC
v_call: TRBV6-5; d_call: NA; clone_size: few; j_call: TRBJ1-2; cdr3_length: 17; cdr3_aa: CASSALAGNPSNYGYTF; cdr3_nt: TGTGCCAGCAGTGCACTGGCCGGGAACCCTTCGAACTATGGCTACACCTTC
v_call: TRBV2; d_call: TRBD1; clone_size: NA; j_call: TRBJ1-3; cdr3_length: 19; cdr3_aa: CASSETIVLGQGTGNTIYF; cdr3_nt: TGTGCCAGCAGTGAGACTATCGTCCTGGGACAGGGAACTGGAAACACCATATATTTT